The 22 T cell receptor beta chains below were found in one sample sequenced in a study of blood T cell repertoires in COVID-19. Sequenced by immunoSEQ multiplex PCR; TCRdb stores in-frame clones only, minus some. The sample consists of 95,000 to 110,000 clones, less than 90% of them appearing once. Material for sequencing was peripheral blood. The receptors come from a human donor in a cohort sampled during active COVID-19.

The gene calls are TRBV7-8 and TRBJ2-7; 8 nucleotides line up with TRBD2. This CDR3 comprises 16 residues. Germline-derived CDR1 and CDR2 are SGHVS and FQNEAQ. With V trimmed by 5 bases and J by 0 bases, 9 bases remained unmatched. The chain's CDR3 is CASSQERGGSSYEQYF. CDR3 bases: TGTGCCAGCAGCCAAGAACGGGGGGGAAGCTCCTACGAGCAGTACTTC.

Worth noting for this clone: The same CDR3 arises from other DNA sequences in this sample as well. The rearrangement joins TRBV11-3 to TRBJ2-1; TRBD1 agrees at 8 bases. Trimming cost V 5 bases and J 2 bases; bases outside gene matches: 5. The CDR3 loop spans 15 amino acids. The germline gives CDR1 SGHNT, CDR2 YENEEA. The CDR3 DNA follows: TGTGCCAGCAGCCTTGACAGGGGCCCCTACAATGAGCAGTTCTTC. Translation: CASSLDRGPYNEQFF.

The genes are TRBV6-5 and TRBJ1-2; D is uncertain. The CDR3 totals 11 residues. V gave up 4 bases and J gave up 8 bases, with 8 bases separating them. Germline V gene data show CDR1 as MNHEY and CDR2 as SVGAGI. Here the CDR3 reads CASSSWRGYTF. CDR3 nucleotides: TGTGCCAGCAGTTCTTGGAGGGGCTACACCTTC.

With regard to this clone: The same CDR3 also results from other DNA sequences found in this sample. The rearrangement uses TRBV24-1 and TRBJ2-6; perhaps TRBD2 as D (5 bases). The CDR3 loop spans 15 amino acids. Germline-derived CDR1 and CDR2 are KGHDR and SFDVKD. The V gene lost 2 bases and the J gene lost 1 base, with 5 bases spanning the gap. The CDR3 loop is CATSDSGSGANVLTF. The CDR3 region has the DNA TGTGCCACCAGTGATTCGGGGTCTGGGGCCAACGTCCTGACTTTC.

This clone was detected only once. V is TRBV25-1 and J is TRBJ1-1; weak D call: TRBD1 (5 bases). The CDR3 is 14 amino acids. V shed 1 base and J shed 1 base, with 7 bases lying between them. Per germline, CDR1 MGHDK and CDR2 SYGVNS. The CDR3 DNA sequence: TGTGCCAGCAGTGAATTGCAGGGGAACACTGAAGCTTTCTTT. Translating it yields CASSELQGNTEAFF.

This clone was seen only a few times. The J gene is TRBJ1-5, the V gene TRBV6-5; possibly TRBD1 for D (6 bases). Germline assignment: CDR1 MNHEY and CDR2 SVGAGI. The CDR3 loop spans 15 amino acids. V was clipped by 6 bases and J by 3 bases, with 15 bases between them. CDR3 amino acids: CASRPRRTDNQPQHF. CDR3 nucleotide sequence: TGTGCCAGCAGGCCGAGGAGGACAGACAATCAGCCCCAGCATTTT.

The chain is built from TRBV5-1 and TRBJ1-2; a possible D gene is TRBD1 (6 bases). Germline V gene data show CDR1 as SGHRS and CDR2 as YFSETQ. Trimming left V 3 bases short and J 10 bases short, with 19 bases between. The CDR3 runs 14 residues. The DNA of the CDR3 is TGCGCCAGCAGCTCCCAGACAGGAGCGTTAGCCTACACCTTC. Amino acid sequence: CASSSQTGALAYTF.

CDR3 sequence: CASSFDRVWNTEAFF. For the CDR3, the DNA is TGTGCCAGCAGCTTTGACAGGGTTTGGAACACTGAAGCTTTCTTT. The V call is TRBV5-4, the J call TRBJ1-1; 7 nucleotides match TRBD1. J gave up 1 base and V 2 bases, and 5 bases lay outside the gene matches. This CDR3 contains 15 residues. CDR1 is SGHNT and CDR2 is YYREEE in the germline V gene (reference sequence).

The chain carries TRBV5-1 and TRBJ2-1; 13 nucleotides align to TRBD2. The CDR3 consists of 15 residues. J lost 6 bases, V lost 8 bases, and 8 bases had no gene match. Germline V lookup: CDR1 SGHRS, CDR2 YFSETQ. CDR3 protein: CASHRGLAGANEQFF. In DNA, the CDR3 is TGCGCCAGTCATCGAGGACTAGCGGGGGCCAATGAGCAGTTCTTC.

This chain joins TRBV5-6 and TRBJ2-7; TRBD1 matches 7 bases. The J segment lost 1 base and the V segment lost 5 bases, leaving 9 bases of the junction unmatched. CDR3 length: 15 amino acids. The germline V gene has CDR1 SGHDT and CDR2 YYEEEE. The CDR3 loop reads CASSPGTALSYEQYF. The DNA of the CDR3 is TGTGCCAGCAGTCCCGGGACAGCCCTTTCCTACGAGCAGTACTTC.

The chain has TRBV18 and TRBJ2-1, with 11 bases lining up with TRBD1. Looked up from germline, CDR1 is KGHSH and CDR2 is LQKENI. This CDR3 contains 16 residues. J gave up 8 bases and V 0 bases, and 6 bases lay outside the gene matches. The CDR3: CASSPPRDRGKDEQFF. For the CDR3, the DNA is TGTGCCAGCTCACCACCTCGGGACAGGGGGAAGGATGAGCAGTTCTTC. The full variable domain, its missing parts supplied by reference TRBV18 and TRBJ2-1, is NAGVMQNPRHLVRRRGQEARLRCSPMKGHSHVYWYRQLPEEGLKFMVYLQKENIIDESGMPKERFSAEFPKEGPSILRIQQVVRGDSAAYFCASSPPRDRGKDEQFFGPGTRLTVL.

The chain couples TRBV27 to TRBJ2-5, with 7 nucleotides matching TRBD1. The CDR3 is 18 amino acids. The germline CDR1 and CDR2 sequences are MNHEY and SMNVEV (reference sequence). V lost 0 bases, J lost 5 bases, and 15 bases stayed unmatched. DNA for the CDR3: TGTGCCAGCAGTTTATCCGCCCGGGTTCCGGGACAGTGGGAGACCCAGTACTTC. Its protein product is CASSLSARVPGQWETQYF.

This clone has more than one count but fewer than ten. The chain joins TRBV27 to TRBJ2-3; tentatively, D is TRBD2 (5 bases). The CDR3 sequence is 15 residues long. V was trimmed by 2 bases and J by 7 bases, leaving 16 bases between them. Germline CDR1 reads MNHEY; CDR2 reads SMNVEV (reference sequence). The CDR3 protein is CASSLGRGGPNTQYF. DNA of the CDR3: TGTGCCAGCAGTTTAGGTCGGGGTGGGCCAAATACGCAGTATTTT.

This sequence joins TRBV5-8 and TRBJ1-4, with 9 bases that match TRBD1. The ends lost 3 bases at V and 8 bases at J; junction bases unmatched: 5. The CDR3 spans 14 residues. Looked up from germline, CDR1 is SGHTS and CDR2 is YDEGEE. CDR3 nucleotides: TGTGCCAGCAGCTCGGGACAGGGTTACGAAAAACTGTTTTTT. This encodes CASSSGQGYEKLFF.

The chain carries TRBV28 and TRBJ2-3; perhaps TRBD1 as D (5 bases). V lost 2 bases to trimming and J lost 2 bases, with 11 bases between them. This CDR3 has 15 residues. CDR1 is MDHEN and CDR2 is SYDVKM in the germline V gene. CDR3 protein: CASSLEGHNTDTQYF. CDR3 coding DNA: TGTGCCAGCAGTTTAGAAGGACATAACACAGATACGCAGTATTTT.

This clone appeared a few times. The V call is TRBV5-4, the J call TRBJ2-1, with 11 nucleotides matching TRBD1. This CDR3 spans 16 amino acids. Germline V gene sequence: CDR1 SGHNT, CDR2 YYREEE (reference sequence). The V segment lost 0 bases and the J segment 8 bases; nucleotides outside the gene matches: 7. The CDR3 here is CASSLAGQGAPHEQFF. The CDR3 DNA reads TGTGCCAGCAGCTTGGCCGGACAGGGGGCGCCTCATGAGCAGTTCTTC.

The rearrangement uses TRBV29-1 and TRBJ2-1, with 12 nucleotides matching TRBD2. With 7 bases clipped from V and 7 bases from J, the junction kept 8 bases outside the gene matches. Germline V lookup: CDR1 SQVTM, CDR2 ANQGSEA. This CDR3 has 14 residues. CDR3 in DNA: TGCAGCGCCGAGTCTAGCGGGAGGGTAAATGAGCAGTTCTTC. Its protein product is CSAESSGRVNEQFF.

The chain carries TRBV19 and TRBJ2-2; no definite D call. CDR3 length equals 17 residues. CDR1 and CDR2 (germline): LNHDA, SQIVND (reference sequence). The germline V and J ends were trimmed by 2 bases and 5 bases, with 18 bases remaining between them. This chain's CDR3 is CASSIPPRLVATGELFF. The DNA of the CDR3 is TGTGCCAGTAGTATACCCCCTAGGCTCGTTGCGACCGGGGAGCTGTTTTTT.

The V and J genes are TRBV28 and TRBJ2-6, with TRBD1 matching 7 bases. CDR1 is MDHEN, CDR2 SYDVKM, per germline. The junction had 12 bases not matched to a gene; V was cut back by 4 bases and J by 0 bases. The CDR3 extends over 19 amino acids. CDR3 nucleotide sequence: TGTGCCAGCAGTTCCCCCGCCGGGACAGTCCTCTCTGGGGCCAACGTCCTGACTTTC. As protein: CASSSPAGTVLSGANVLTF.

For the CDR3, the DNA is TGTGCCAGCAGCCAAGATCACACAGATACGCAGTATTTT. This translates into CASSQDHTDTQYF. The chain joins TRBV3-1 (or the pseudogene TRBV3-2) to TRBJ2-3; no firm D call. The CDR3 spans 13 residues. V lost 0 bases and J lost 2, with 3 bases in between. The germline V gene encodes CDR1 LGHDT and CDR2 YNNKEL (reference sequence).

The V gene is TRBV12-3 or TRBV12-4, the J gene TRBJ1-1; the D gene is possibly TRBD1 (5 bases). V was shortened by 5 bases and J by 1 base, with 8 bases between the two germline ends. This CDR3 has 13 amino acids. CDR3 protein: CASSPQGNTEAFF. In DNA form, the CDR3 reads TGTGCCAGCAGTCCGCAGGGGAACACTGAAGCTTTCTTT.

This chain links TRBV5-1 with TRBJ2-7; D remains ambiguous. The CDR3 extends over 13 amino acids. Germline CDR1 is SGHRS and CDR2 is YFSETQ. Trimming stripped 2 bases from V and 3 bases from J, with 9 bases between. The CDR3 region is CASSFSPFYEQYF. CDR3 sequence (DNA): TGCGCCAGCAGCTTTAGCCCGTTCTACGAGCAGTACTTC.